The present TCR beta chain was sequenced within a study of cytomegalovirus exposure and HLA in healthy donors. Repertoires were generated with immunoSEQ multiplex PCR, while TCRdb's copy carries only in-frame clones and drops some. The sample shows a few hundred thousand clones, 80% to 85% of them seen only once. V was pared by 6 bases and J by 3 bases, with 17 bases between. Germline V gene data show CDR1 as SQVTM and CDR2 as ANQGSEA. The CDR3 length is 14 residues. This chain links TRBV29-1 with TRBJ1-2, with D possibly being TRBD1 (6 bases). The receptor's source is a woman aged 30 to 39 in good health and CMV-seropositive. The sequencing input was PBMCs. The CDR3 spells CSVGNRVRDYGYTF. CDR3 coding DNA: TGCAGCGTCGGAAACAGGGTTCGGGACTATGGCTACACCTTC. The whole variable domain, filled in from reference TRBV29-1 and TRBJ1-2, reads SAVISQKPSRDICQRGTSLTIQCQVDSQVTMMFWYRQQPGQSLTLIATANQGSEATYESGFVIDKFPISRPNLTFSTLTVSNMSPEDSSIYLCSVGNRVRDYGYTFGSGTRLTVV.